One and the same sample provided the 16 T cell receptor beta chains below, sequenced in a study of blood T cells in healthy people across ages. A second PCR, run for roughly 7 to 11 cycles, used a sample-barcoded 5' primer plus a J-beta primer mix. TCRdb reprocessed the 5' RACE reads via MiXCR and lists one record per CDR3 protein. The sample lists roughly 1,100,000 distinct CDR3 sequences; approximately 25% were seen once. The sample was also linked to a second study, of T cells of mothers and their children.

The source material was blood. These receptors were obtained from a girl aged 2 to 9 in good health.

V and J are TRBV12-3 or TRBV12-4 and TRBJ2-7; 8 bases agree with TRBD2. The CDR3 is 15 amino acids. J gave up 4 bases and V 3 bases, and 8 bases lay outside the gene matches. The chain's CDR3 is CASSFTAGGRYEQYF. DNA of the CDR3: TGTGCCAGCAGTTTTACGGCGGGAGGTCGATACGAGCAGTACTTC.

There are a few counts of this clonotype. This sequence joins TRBV6-5 and TRBJ2-1; D is undetermined. The CDR3 loop spans 17 amino acids. V lost 2 bases and J 4 bases, leaving 18 bases between the germline ends. The germline gives CDR1 MNHEY, CDR2 SVGAGI. This CDR3 reads CASSYGSGHLTYNEQFF. In DNA, the CDR3 is TGTGCCAGCAGTTACGGATCCGGGCACCTGACGTACAATGAGCAGTTCTTC.

This chain joins TRBV12-3 or TRBV12-4 and TRBJ1-2; unclear D gene. The CDR3 runs to 13 residues. Trimming left V 7 bases short and J 8 bases short, with 17 bases between. The CDR3, as DNA: TGTGCCAGCACTCCCTCCAAAGCGGGAGGCTACACCTTC. It is translated as CASTPSKAGGYTF.

This sequence joins TRBV5-6 and TRBJ2-2; D is ambiguous. Germline V lookup: CDR1 SGHDT, CDR2 YYEEEE. The V end was cut by 0 bases, the J end by 7 bases, with 10 bases between. This CDR3 is built from 14 residues. The CDR3 DNA reads as TGTGCCAGCAGCTTGGCCTTCCTAAACGGGGAGCTGTTTTTT. Its translation is CASSLAFLNGELFF. Based on the CDR3 plus reference TRBV5-6 and TRBJ2-2, the full variable domain is DAGVTQSPTHLIKTRGQQVTLRCSPKSGHDTVSWYQQALGQGPQFIFQYYEEEERQRGNFPDRFSGHQFPNYSSELNVNALLLGDSALYLCASSLAFLNGELFFGEGSRLTVL.

The rearrangement links TRBV6-5 to TRBJ1-2; 11 nucleotides agree with TRBD1. The CDR3 is made up of 14 amino acids. V lost 6 bases to trimming and J lost 7 bases; unmatched junction nucleotides: 7. CDR1 is MNHEY, CDR2 SVGAGI, per germline. The CDR3 loop is CASRPGTGGGGYTF. CDR3 coding DNA: TGTGCCAGCAGACCCGGGACAGGGGGTGGTGGCTACACCTTC.

This clonotype was counted between two and nine times. The chain combines TRBV7-9 with TRBJ1-4; D is uncertain. CDR1 SEHNR and CDR2 FQNEAQ come from the germline V gene (reference sequence). CDR3 length: 15 residues. Between the trimmed V and J ends, which lost 5 bases and 8 bases, there was a span of 18 bases. This CDR3 is CASSPIQPDGEKLFF. In nucleotides, the CDR3 is TGTGCCAGCAGCCCAATACAGCCGGACGGAGAAAAACTGTTTTTT.

The chain recombines TRBV28 with TRBJ2-5; weak D call: TRBD2 (6 bases). Germline V gives CDR1 MDHEN, CDR2 SYDVKM. V was cut by 4 bases and J by 2 bases, with 14 bases left in between. The CDR3 is made up of 15 amino acids. For the CDR3, the DNA is TGTGCCAGCAGTTCGCCCGGGACTTTACAAGAGACCCAGTACTTC. Its protein is CASSSPGTLQETQYF.

The chain employs TRBV28 and TRBJ2-7, with TRBD2 matching 10 bases. Trimming took 6 bases from V and 3 from J; bases not matched to a gene: 2. The CDR3 extends over 13 amino acids. The germline gives CDR1 MDHEN, CDR2 SYDVKM. CDR3 DNA sequence: TGTGCCAGCAGAGCGGGAGGGATCTACGAGCAGTACTTC. Translated: CASRAGGIYEQYF.

Concerning this clonotype: An end of the junction does not agree with germline; a read error may underlie this. This chain links TRBV28 with TRBJ2-1; 9 bases match TRBD1. Germline CDR1 is MDHEN and CDR2 is SYDVKM. The CDR3 extends over 14 amino acids. CDR3 loop: CANSPGTGWNEQFF. The CDR3 DNA follows: TGTGCCAACAGTCCCGGGACAGGGTGGAATGAGCAGTTCTTC.

This clonotype was detected a few times. The chain couples TRBV10-3 to TRBJ1-1; D is possibly TRBD1 (6 bases). Per the germline V gene, CDR1 is ENHRY and CDR2 is SYGVKD. This CDR3 is built from 14 residues. The ends were cut back, 8 bases at V and 3 bases at J, with 16 bases in the middle. The CDR3 region has the DNA TGTGCCATCGGAGGGGGGGCTAGGGACACTGAAGCTTTCTTT. Its translation is CAIGGGARDTEAFF.

The chain combines TRBV7-8 with TRBJ2-3; D is uncertain. V lost 1 base and J 9 bases, leaving 8 bases between the germline ends. The CDR3 is 12 residues long. Germline V CDR1 and CDR2: SGHVS, FQNEAQ. CDR3 residues: CASSLGSTTQYF. For the CDR3, the DNA is TGTGCCAGCAGCTTAGGTTCGACAACGCAGTATTTT.

The chain combines TRBV20-1 with TRBJ2-3; TRBD1 or TRBD2 may be the D gene (5 bases each). The CDR3 has 12 amino acids. V lost 3 bases and J 6 bases, leaving 10 bases between the germline ends. Per the germline V gene, CDR1 is DFQATT and CDR2 is SNEGSKA (reference sequence). CDR3 amino acids: CSARGPPDTQYF. The CDR3 coding sequence is TGCAGTGCTAGGGGACCGCCGGATACGCAGTATTTT.

Only a few counts were recorded for this clonotype. J is TRBJ2-3 and V is TRBV29-1, with unresolved D. Germline CDR1 SQVTM, CDR2 ANQGSEA. V was clipped by 4 bases and J by 3 bases, with 8 bases between them. The CDR3 spans 12 residues. CDR3 in amino acids: CSVVGKTDTQYF. Here the CDR3 DNA reads TGCAGCGTTGTAGGAAAAACAGATACGCAGTATTTT.

There are a few counts of this clonotype. This chain connects TRBV4-3 to TRBJ2-6; D ambiguous. The V and J ends lost 1 base and 0 bases respectively, with 10 bases between them. CDR1 is LGHNA, CDR2 YSLEER, per germline. This CDR3 has 17 residues. Here the CDR3 reads CASSQGTAPSGANVLTF. The CDR3 DNA reads TGCGCCAGCAGCCAAGGCACGGCCCCCTCTGGGGCCAACGTCCTGACTTTC.

The V and J genes are TRBV4-3 and TRBJ2-5, with TRBD2 matching 12 bases. J was trimmed by 3 bases and V by 1 base; bases with no gene match: 3. Germline V gene data show CDR1 as LGHNA and CDR2 as YSLEER. The CDR3 sequence is 16 residues long. CDR3 bases: TGCGCCAGCAGCCAAGTTGCTAGCGGGGGGGAAGAGACCCAGTACTTC. This translates into CASSQVASGGEETQYF.

This clonotype was picked up a small number of times. V and J are TRBV20-1 and TRBJ2-1; 7 bases align to TRBD1. Germline values: CDR1 DFQATT, CDR2 SNEGSKA (reference sequence). Unmatched junction bases numbered 3, after V lost 6 bases and J lost 7 bases. The CDR3 has 11 amino acids. The CDR3 sequence is CSALGQNEQFF. CDR3 nucleotides: TGCAGTGCCTTGGGACAGAATGAGCAGTTCTTC.